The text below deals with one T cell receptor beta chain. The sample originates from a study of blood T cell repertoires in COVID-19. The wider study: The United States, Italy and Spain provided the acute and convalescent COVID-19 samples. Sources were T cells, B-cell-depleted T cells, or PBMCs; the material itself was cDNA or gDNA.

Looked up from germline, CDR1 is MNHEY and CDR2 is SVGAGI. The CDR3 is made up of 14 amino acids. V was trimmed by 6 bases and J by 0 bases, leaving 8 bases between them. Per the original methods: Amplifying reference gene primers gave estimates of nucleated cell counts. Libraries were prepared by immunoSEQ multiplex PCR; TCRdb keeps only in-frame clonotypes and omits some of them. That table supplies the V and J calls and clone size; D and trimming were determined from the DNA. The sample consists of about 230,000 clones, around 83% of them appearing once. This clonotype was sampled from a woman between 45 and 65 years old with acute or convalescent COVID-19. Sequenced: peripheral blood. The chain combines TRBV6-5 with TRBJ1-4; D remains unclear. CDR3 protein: CASSQDATNEKLFF. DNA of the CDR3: TGTGCCAGCAGCCAGGATGCAACTAATGAAAAACTGTTTTTT.